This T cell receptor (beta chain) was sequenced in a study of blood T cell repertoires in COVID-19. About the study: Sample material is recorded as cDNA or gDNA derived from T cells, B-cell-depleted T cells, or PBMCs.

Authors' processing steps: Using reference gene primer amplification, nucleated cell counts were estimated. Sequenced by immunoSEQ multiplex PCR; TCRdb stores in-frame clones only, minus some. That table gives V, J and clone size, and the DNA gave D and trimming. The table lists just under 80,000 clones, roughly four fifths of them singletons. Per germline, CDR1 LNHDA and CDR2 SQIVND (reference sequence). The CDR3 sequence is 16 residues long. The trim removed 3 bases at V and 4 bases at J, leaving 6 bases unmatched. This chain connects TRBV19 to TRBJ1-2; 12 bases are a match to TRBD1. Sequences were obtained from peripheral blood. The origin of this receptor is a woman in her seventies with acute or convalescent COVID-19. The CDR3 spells CASSITGTGGTYGYTF. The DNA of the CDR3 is TGTGCCAGTAGTATCACCGGGACAGGGGGCACCTATGGCTACACCTTC.